The clone carrying this T cell receptor (beta chain) was picked up a small number of times. Trimming removed 5 bases from V and 11 bases from J; junction bases left unmatched: 15. The CDR3 has 15 residues. This entry is derived from a study of patients and donors after allogeneic stem cell transplantation. TCRdb reanalysed the RT-PCR reads using MiXCR and keeps one entry per CDR3 protein. This sample carries about a million distinct CDR3 sequences, more than 15% of them seen once, and the ten largest clones take around 5.5%. Sequencing input: blood, either unsorted or a sorted T cell fraction (not recorded which). This receptor was identified in a human donor who was either an allogeneic HSCT recipient or a stem cell or donor lymphocyte infusion donor (not recorded which). It is not recorded whose cells these are; they may come from a transplant donor. The chain is built from TRBV12-3 or TRBV12-4 and TRBJ2-3; 8 bases map to TRBD2. The CDR3 loop reads CASSRLAGGERGQYF. CDR3 coding DNA: TGTGCCAGCAGTCGGCTCGCGGGGGGAGAAAGGGGGCAGTATTTT.